Shown below are 8 T cell receptor beta chains from a single sample sequenced in a study of siplizumab effects on memory and regulatory T cells (dated by TCRdb to the late 2010s). The library relied on the immunoSEQ multiplex PCR assay. TCRdb's version of the immuneACCESS table is confined to in-frame rearrangements and falls short of the full clone set. An unresolved V gene accounts for under half of the shortfall where checked; the remainder is of unknown origin. Present in this sample are some 100,000 clones, around 94% of which were seen just once. The top ten clones comprise about 0.6% of the sample. Sequenced input: Tregs sorted from blood. The receptors originated from a human donor in good health.

This chain joins TRBV6-5 and TRBJ1-3, with 8 bases matching TRBD1. The length of the CDR3 is 14 residues. V dropped 5 bases and J dropped 4; count of bases not matched to a gene: 4. Germline V lookup: CDR1 MNHEY, CDR2 SVGAGI. In nucleotides, the CDR3 is TGTGCCAGCAGTCCATGGGACAGGGGAAACACCATATATTTT. Its protein product is CASSPWDRGNTIYF.

The V gene is TRBV5-1, the J gene TRBJ1-2, with TRBD1 matching over 9 bases. V lost 2 bases, J lost 4 bases, and 6 bases stayed unmatched. The CDR3 is 15 residues long. Germline loops: CDR1 SGHRS, CDR2 YFSETQ. The CDR3 DNA reads as TGCGCCAGCAGCTTACAGGGGGCCAGTTCCTATGGCTACACCTTC. Translated, it gives CASSLQGASSYGYTF.

The V call is TRBV6-1, the J call TRBJ1-5; TRBD1 is a possible D gene (6 bases). V was trimmed by 7 bases and J by 3 bases, leaving 13 bases between them. This CDR3 region has 14 residues. Germline V gives CDR1 MNHNS, CDR2 SASEGT. CDR3: CASNGGGTNQPQHF. The CDR3 bases are TGTGCCAGCAACGGAGGGGGAACCAATCAGCCCCAGCATTTT.

The rearrangement uses TRBV7-9 and TRBJ2-7, with 9 bases identical to TRBD1. Germline V gene data show CDR1 as SEHNR and CDR2 as FQNEAQ (reference sequence). The CDR3 is 14 residues long. V shed 5 bases and J 2 bases; nucleotides not matched to a gene: 4. CDR3 in DNA: TGTGCCAGCAGCCCCGGGACAGGGACCTACGAGCAGTACTTC. This encodes CASSPGTGTYEQYF. Looking up the rest from reference TRBV7-9 and TRBJ2-7 gives the full variable domain: DTGVSQNPRHKITKRGQNVTFRCDPISEHNRLYWYRQTLGQGPEFLTYFQNEAQLEKSRLLSDRFSAERPKGSFSTLEIQRTEQGDSAMYLCASSPGTGTYEQYFGPGTRLTVT.

The J gene is TRBJ1-1, the V gene TRBV13; the match to TRBD1 covers 10 bases. Per germline, CDR1 PRHDT and CDR2 FYEKMQ (reference sequence). The V segment lost 1 base and the J segment 4 bases; nucleotides outside the gene matches: 9. The CDR3 runs to 17 residues. The CDR3 is CASSLALGTGVGTEAFF. CDR3 DNA sequence: TGTGCCAGCAGCTTAGCTTTGGGGACAGGGGTTGGCACTGAAGCTTTCTTT.

The genes are TRBV4-2 and TRBJ2-1, with D hard to call. The V end lost 0 bases, the J end lost 1 base, and 7 bases lay between the germline ends. The length of the CDR3 is 15 residues. The V gene's germline CDR1 is LGHNA and CDR2 YNFKEQ. The CDR3 sequence is CASSQDGASYNEQFF. The CDR3 coding sequence is TGTGCCAGCAGCCAAGACGGAGCGTCCTACAATGAGCAGTTCTTC.

This clone was counted once. The chain recombines TRBV19 with TRBJ1-2; a weak D match, TRBD1 (5 bases). The CDR3 contains 13 residues. Trimming shortened V by 3 bases and J by 7 bases, and 12 bases separated the two germline ends. In germline, CDR1 is LNHDA, CDR2 SQIVND (reference sequence). CDR3 protein: CASSMGGSRGYTF. The DNA for the CDR3 is TGTGCCAGTAGTATGGGGGGTTCTCGTGGCTACACCTTC.

The V and J genes are TRBV10-3 and TRBJ1-5, with TRBD1 matching over 7 bases. Per germline, CDR1 ENHRY and CDR2 SYGVKD. The CDR3 spans 15 residues. Unmatched junction bases numbered 8, after V lost 5 bases and J lost 4 bases. The CDR3 loop is CAISMTGNINQPQHF. The DNA for the CDR3 is TGTGCCATCAGTATGACAGGGAATATTAATCAGCCCCAGCATTTT.